This TCR beta chain was sequenced in a study of blood T cells in healthy people across ages. Study information: There was about one barcoded beta molecule captured by template switching per two T cells. Study-level points and caveats: Shifts in expanded clonotypes may have been confounded by donor CMV status, which was unknown.

Turning to this clonotype: The antigen remains unidentified.

Each donor was a healthy Caucasian individual from Russia, aged roughly 6 to 95. Then a second PCR, running roughly 7 to 11 cycles, was carried out with a sample-barcoded 5' primer and a J-beta primer mix. The template-switch adaptor, which had 12 random nucleotides, put a tag on each cDNA molecule. TCRdb analysed the 5' RACE reads with MiXCR anew, one entry per CDR3 protein. The sample carries fewer than 1,000,000 distinct CDR3 sequences, under 55% recorded once. The junction had 9 bases not matched to a gene; V was cut back by 2 bases and J by 6 bases. CDR1 and CDR2 from the germline V gene are MNHNY and SVGAGI (reference sequence). The CDR3 is 16 amino acids.

This TCR was recovered from a man in his sixties in good health. Material for sequencing was blood. The rearrangement links TRBV6-6 to TRBJ1-4, with 7 bases identical to TRBD1. This chain's CDR3 is CASSYTRQGGDEKLFF. In DNA form, the CDR3 reads TGTGCCAGCAGTTACACCAGACAGGGTGGGGATGAAAAACTGTTTTTT.